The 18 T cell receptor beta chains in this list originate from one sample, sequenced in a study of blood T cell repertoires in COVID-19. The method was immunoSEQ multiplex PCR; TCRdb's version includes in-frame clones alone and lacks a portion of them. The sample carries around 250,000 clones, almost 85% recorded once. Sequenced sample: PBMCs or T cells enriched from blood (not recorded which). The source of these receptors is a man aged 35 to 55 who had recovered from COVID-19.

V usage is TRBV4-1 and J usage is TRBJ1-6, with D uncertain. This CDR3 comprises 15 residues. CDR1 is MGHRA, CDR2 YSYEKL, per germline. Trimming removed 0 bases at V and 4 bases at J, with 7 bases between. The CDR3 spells CASSQDSPYNSPLHF. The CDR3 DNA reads TGCGCCAGCAGCCAAGACAGTCCTTATAATTCACCCCTCCACTTT.

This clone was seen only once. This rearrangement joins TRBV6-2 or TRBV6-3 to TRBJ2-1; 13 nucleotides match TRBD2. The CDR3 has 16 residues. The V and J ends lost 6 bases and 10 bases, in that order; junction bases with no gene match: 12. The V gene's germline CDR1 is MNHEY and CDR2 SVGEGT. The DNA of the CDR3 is TGTGCCAGCAGCCGACCCGGACTAGCGGGGGCGGACGAGCAGTTCTTC. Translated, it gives CASSRPGLAGADEQFF.

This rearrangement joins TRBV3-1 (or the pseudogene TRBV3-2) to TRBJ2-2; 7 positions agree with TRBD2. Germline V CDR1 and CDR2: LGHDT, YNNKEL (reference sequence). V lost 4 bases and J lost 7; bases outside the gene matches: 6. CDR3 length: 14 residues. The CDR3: CASSLLSGVGELFF. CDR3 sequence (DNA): TGTGCCAGCAGCCTCCTCAGCGGGGTCGGGGAGCTGTTTTTT.

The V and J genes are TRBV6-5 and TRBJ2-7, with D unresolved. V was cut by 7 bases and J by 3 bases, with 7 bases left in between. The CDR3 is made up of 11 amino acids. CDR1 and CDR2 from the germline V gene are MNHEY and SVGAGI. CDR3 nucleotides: TGTGCCAGCACAGGTCGCTACGAGCAGTACTTC. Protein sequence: CASTGRYEQYF.

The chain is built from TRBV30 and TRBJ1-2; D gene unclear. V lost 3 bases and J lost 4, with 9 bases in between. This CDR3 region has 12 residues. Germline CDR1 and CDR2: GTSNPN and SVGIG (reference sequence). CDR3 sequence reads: CAWSGGSYGYTF. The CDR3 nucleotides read TGTGCCTGGAGCGGAGGGAGCTATGGCTACACCTTC.

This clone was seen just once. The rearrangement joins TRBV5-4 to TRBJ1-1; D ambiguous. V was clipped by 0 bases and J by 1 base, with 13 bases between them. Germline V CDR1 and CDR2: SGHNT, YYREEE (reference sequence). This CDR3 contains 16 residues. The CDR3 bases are TGTGCCAGCAGCTTGGATCCGAACGCGAGGAACACTGAAGCTTTCTTT. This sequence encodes CASSLDPNARNTEAFF.

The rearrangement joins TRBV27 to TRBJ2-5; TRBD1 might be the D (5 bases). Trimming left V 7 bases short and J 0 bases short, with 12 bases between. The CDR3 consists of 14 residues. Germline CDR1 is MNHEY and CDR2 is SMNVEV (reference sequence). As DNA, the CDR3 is TGTGCCAGCAAGCTAGACAGTAACCAAGAGACCCAGTACTTC. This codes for CASKLDSNQETQYF.

CDR3 DNA: TGCGCCAGCAGCTTGGAGGGCAGGGTCAATCAGCCCCAGCATTTT. The encoded protein is CASSLEGRVNQPQHF. V is TRBV5-1 and J is TRBJ1-5; possible D gene TRBD1, 5 bases. Trimming left V 0 bases short and J 3 bases short, with 10 bases between. From germline, CDR1 is SGHRS and CDR2 YFSETQ. The CDR3 runs 15 residues.

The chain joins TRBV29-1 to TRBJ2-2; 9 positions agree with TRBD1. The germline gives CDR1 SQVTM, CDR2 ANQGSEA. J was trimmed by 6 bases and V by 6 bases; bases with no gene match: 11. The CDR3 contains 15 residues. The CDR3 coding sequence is TGCAGCGTCCGACCGGGACAGGGTGGTCCCGGGGAGCTGTTTTTT. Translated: CSVRPGQGGPGELFF.

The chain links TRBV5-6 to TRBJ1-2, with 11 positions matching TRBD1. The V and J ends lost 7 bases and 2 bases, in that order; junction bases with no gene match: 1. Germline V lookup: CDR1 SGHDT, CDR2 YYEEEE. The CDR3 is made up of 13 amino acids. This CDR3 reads CASGTGGNYGYTF. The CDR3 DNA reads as TGTGCCAGCGGGACAGGGGGAAACTATGGCTACACCTTC.

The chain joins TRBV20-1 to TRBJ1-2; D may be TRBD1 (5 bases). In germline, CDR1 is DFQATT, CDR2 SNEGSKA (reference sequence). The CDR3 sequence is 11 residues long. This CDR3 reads CSPGHLYGYTF. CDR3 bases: TGCAGCCCAGGACATCTCTATGGCTACACCTTC.

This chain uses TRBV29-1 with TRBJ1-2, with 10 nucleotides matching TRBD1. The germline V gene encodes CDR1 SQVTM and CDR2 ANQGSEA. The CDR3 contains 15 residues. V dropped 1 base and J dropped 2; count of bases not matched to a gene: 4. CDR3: CSVEAWDRGNYGYTF. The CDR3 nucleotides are TGCAGCGTTGAAGCATGGGACAGGGGAAACTATGGCTACACCTTC.

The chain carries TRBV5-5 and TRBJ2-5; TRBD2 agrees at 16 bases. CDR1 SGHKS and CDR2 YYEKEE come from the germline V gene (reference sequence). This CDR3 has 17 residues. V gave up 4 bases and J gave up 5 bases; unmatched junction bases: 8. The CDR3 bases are TGTGCCAGCAGCCCAGGGACTAGCGGGGGGGCCGGGGAGACCCAGTACTTC. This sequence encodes CASSPGTSGGAGETQYF.

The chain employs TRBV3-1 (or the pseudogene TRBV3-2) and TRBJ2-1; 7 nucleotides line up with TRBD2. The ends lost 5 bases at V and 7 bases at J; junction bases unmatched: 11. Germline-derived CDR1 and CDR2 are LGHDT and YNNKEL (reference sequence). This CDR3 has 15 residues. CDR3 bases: TGTGCCAGCAGCTATCCGGGACTGCGGGAGAATGAGCAGTTCTTC. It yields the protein CASSYPGLRENEQFF.

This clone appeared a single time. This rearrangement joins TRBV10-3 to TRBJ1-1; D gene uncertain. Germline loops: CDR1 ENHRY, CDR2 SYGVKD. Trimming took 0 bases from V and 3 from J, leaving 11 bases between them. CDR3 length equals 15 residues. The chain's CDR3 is CAISESSPRDTEAFF. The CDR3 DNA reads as TGTGCCATCAGTGAGTCGAGTCCGAGGGACACTGAAGCTTTCTTT.

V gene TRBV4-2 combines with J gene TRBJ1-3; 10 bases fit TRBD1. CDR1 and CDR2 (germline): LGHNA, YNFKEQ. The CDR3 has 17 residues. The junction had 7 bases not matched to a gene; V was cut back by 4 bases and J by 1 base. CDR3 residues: CASSLADRGRSGNTIYF. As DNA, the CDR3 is TGTGCCAGCAGCCTAGCCGACAGGGGGCGATCTGGAAACACCATATATTTT.

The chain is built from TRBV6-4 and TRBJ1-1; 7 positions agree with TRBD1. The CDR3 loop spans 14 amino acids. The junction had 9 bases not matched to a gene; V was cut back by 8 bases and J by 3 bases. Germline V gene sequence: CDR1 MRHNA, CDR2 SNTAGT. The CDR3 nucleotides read TGTGCCAGCTCCGGGCAAACAGGGGACACTGAAGCTTTCTTT. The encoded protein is CASSGQTGDTEAFF.

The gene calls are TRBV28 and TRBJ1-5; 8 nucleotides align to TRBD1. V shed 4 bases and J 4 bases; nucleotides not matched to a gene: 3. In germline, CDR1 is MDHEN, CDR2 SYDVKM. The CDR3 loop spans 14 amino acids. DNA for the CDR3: TGTGCCAGCAGTTCGTACAGGGGGAATCAGCCCCAGCATTTT. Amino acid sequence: CASSSYRGNQPQHF.